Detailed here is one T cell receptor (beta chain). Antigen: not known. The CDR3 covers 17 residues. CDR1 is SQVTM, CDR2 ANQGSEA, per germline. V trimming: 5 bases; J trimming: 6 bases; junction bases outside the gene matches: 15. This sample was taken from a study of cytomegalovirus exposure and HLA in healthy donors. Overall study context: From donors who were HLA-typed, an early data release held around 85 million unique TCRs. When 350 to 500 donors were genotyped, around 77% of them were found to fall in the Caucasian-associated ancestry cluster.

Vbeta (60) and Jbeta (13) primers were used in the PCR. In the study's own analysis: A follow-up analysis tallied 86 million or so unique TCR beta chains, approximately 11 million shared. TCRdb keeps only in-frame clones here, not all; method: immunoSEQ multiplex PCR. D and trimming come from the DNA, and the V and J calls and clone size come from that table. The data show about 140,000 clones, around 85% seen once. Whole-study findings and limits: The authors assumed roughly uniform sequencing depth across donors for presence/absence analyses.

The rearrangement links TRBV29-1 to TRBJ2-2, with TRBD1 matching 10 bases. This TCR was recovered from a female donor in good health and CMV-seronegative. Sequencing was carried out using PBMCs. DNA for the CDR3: TGCAGCGTTTGTTCCCCCGCATGGACAGGGGGGTCCGGGGAGCTGTTTTTT. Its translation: CSVCSPAWTGGSGELFF.